This T cell receptor (beta chain) is from a study of OX40 agonist ivuxolimab in advanced cancers. Study summary: Dose-escalation cases comprised hepatocellular carcinoma, melanoma, renal cell or head and neck cancer.

Libraries were prepared by immunoSEQ multiplex PCR; TCRdb keeps only in-frame clonotypes and omits some of them. Of roughly 70,000 clones listed, more than 70% are singletons. The sequencing used CD4+ or CD8+ T cells sorted from blood, collected in a trial of the OX40 agonist ivuxolimab. This clonotype was obtained from an adult with an advanced solid tumor such as melanoma, head and neck, liver or kidney cancer.

As DNA, the CDR3 is TGTGCCAGCAGCTTAAGTCAAATCTCTGGGGCCAACGTCCTGACTTTC. The encoded protein is CASSLSQISGANVLTF. The V gene is TRBV5-8, the J gene TRBJ2-6; D gene unclear. CDR1 and CDR2 (germline): SGHTS, YDEGEE. V was shortened by 2 bases and J by 0 bases, with 9 bases between the two germline ends. The CDR3 is 16 residues long.